The clone carrying this T cell receptor (beta chain) has just a few counts. Its antigen is undetermined. Each CDR3 protein gets one entry after TCRdb re-called the 5' RACE reads with MiXCR. This sample has a few hundred thousand distinct CDR3 sequences, with 12% found just once. The data belong to a study of CD8 T cells in ankylosing spondylitis. Study-wide results and limits: Roughly eight highly homologous variants made up a TCR beta motif that seemed to typify ankylosing spondylitis blood. Earlier authors reported some of these motif variants in reactive arthritis synovial fluid and blood.

CDR3 length: 16 residues. V was trimmed by 9 bases and J by 5 bases, leaving 25 bases between them. V and J are TRBV12-3 or TRBV12-4 and TRBJ1-2, with D possibly being TRBD1 (5 bases). The source is a male donor with ankylosing spondylitis. Sequenced sample: blood, either unsorted or a sorted T cell fraction (not recorded which). The CDR3 region has the DNA TGTGCCAGTCTTGGGGGAATAGGGACGAATCTTTATGGCTACACCTTC. It yields the protein CASLGGIGTNLYGYTF.